This T cell receptor (beta chain) was documented in a study of identifying expanded T cells in peripheral blood. Comment on this clone: What it binds is not known.

In germline, CDR1 is MNHEY, CDR2 SMNVEV (reference sequence). V was shortened by 0 bases and J by 1 base, with 6 bases between the two germline ends. The CDR3 runs to 14 residues. Study-wide points: Approximately 2-week clone count variance significantly increased as total template count grew.

Sequenced by immunoSEQ multiplex PCR; TCRdb stores in-frame clones only, minus some. The table lists roughly 96,000 clones, approximately 91% of them singletons. Sequencing was done on a sample of blood. The chain has TRBV27 and TRBJ1-1; D is undetermined. This TCR came from a person between 18 and 75 years old in good health. CDR3 DNA sequence: TGTGCCAGCAGTTTATCGCGGGGGAACACTGAAGCTTTCTTT. Translated: CASSLSRGNTEAFF.